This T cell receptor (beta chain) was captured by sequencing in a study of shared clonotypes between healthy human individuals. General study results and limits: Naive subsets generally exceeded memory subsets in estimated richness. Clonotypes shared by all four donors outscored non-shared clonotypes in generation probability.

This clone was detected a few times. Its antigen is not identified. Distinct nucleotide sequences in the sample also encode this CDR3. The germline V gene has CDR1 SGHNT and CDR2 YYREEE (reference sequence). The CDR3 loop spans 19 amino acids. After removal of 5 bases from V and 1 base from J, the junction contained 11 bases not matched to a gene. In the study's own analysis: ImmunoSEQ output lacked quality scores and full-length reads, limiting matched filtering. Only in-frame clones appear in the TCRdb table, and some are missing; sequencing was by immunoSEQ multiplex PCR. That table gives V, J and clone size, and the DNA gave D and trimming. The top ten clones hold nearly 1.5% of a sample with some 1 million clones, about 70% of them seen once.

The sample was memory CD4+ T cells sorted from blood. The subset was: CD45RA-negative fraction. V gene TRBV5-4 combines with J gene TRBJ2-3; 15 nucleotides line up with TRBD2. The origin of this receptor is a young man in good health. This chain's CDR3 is CASSPGLAGGPGGTDTQYF. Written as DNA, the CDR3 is TGTGCCAGCAGTCCTGGACTAGCGGGAGGGCCCGGGGGCACAGATACGCAGTATTTT. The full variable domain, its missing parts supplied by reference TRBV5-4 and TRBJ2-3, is ETGVTQSPTHLIKTRGQQVTLRCSSQSGHNTVSWYQQALGQGPQFIFQYYREEENGRGNFPPRFSGLQFPNYSSELNVNALELDDSALYLCASSPGLAGGPGGTDTQYFGPGTRLTVL.